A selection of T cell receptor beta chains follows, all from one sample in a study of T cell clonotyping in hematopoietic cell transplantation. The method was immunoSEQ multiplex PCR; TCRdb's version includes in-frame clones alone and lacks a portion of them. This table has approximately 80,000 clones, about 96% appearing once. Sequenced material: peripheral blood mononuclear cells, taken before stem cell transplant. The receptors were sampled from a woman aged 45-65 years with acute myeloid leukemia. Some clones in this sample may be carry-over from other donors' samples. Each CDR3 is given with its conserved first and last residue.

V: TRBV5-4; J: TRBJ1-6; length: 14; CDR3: CASSRGQQNSPLHF
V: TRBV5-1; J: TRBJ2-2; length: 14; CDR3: CASSFPQNTGELFF
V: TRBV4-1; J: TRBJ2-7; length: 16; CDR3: CASSPSSGGRSYEQYF
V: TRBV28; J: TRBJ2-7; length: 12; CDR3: CASKTGGYEQYF
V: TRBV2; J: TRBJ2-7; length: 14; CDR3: CATVDTRTSYEQYF
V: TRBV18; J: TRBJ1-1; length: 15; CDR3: CASSQHPPGNTEAFF
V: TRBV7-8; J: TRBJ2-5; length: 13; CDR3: CASSLAREGTQYF
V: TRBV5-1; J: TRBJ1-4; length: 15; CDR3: CASSSTGVANEKLFF
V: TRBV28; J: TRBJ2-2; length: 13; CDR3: CAVDSANTGELFF
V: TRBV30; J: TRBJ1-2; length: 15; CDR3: CAWGTGTGTSYGYTF
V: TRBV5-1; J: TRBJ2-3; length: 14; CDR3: CASSSAGGRDTQYF
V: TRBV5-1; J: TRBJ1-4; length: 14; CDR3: CASSLGQRNEKLFF
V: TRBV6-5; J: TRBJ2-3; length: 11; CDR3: CASSQMDTQYF
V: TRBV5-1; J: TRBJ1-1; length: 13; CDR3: CASSLQGNTEAFF
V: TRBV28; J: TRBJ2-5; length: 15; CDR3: CASTRRDRLQETQYF
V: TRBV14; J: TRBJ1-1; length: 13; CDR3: CASSQELGSEAFF
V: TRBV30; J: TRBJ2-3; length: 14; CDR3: CAWSSSGTFDTQYF
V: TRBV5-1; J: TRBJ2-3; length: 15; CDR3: CASSETSGSADTQYF
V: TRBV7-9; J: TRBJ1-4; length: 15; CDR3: CASSLATGGNEKLFF
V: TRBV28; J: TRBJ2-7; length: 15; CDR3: CASSLGATARDEQYF
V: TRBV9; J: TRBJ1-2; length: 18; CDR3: CASSVGTTARNGNYGYTF
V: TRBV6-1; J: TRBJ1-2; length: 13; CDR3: CASRADRSYGYTF
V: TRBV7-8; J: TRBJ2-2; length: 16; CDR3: CASSSLAGGATGELFF
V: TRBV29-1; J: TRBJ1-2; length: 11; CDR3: CSVGGGEGYTF
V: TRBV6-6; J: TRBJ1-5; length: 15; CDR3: CASSSPWTGQSTQHF
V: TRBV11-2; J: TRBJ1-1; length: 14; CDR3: CASSLAAGGTEAFF
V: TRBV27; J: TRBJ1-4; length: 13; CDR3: CASRTGGYEKLFF
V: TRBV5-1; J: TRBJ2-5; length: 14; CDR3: CASSLQGRTETQYF
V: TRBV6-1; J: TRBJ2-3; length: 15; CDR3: CASGQGLPGTDTQYF
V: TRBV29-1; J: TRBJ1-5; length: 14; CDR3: CSVALGLGNQPQHF
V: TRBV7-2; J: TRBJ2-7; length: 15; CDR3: CASSASSGQGYEQYF
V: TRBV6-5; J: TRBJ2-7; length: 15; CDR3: CASSRSGRPSYEQYF
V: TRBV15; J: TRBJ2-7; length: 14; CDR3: CATSRVAGGYEQYF
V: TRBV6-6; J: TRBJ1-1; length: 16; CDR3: CASSWDSPNMNTEAFF
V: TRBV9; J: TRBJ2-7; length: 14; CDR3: CASSPGLNSYEQYF
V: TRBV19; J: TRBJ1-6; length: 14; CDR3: CASAEGFGNSPLHF
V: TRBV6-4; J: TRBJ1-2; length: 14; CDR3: CASRRTGGDEGYTF
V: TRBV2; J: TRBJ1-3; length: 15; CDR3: CASSQQGAAGNTIYF
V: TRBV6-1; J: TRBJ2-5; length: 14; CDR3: CASSQGQSQETQYF
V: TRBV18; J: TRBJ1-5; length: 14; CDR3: CATSQGFSNQPQHF
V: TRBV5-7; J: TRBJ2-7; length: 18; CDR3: CASSLDGTEHGRANEQYF
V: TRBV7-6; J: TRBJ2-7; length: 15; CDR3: CASSPSGTGTYEQYF
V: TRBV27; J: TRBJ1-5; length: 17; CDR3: CASSPVTGQGPFWPQHF
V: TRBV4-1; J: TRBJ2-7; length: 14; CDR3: CASSPWSGPYEQYF
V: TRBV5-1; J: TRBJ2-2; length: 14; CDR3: CASSLLQNTGELFF
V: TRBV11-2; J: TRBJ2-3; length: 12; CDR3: CASSPDTDTQYF
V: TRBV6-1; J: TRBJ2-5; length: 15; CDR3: CASSEDRTRRETQYF
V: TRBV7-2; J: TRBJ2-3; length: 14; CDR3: CASSLFQRSDTQYF